This T cell receptor beta chain derives from a study of blood T cell repertoires in COVID-19. Study details: From T cells, B-cell-depleted T cells, or PBMCs came the material, which was cDNA or gDNA.

Source study methods: Researchers report that nucleated cell counts were estimated from reference gene primer amplification. Some clones are missing from TCRdb's copy, which holds only in-frame ones; the method was immunoSEQ multiplex PCR. V and J calls and clone size come straight from that table; D and trimming were deduced from the DNA. The sample has around 59,000 clones, more than 75% seen once; the top ten hold roughly 12%. The trim removed 2 bases at V and 0 bases at J, leaving 0 bases unmatched. The CDR3 sequence is 14 residues long. Germline-derived CDR1 and CDR2 are SNHLY and FYNNEI. The sample holds one count of this clone.

This clonotype was sampled from a man older than 75 with acute or convalescent COVID-19. The chain employs TRBV2 and TRBJ1-1; the match to TRBD1 covers 7 bases. The sequencing input was peripheral blood. The CDR3 is CASSEQGVNTEAFF. The CDR3 DNA reads as TGTGCCAGCAGTGAACAGGGGGTGAACACTGAAGCTTTCTTT.